A single sample is the source of the 5 T cell receptor beta chains below, sequenced in a study of blood T cell repertoires in COVID-19. Data came from immunoSEQ multiplex PCR; TCRdb stores just in-frame clones and leaves some out. The sample carries about 22,000 clones, 65% to 90% recorded once. The sample comprised peripheral blood. The receptors derive from an older man with acute or convalescent COVID-19.

The chain couples TRBV28 to TRBJ2-1; 10 positions agree with TRBD2. Trimming cost V 8 bases and J 4 bases; bases outside gene matches: 5. Per germline, CDR1 MDHEN and CDR2 SYDVKM. The CDR3 runs to 14 residues. The CDR3 reads CASALAGAYNEQFF. The CDR3 DNA follows: TGTGCCAGCGCGCTAGCGGGAGCTTACAATGAGCAGTTCTTC.

The V gene is TRBV6-6, the J gene TRBJ2-5; 8 bases align to TRBD2. Germline lookup yields CDR1 MNHNY and CDR2 SVGAGI (reference sequence). The V gene end was trimmed by 5 bases and the J gene end by 3 bases; junction bases not matched to a gene: 11. The CDR3 sequence is 16 residues long. The CDR3 loop reads CASSTKRGGGEETQYF. The CDR3 DNA is TGTGCCAGCAGTACGAAACGGGGGGGAGGAGAAGAGACCCAGTACTTC.

The chain combines TRBV7-2 with TRBJ2-3; 12 nucleotides line up with TRBD2. Trimming removed 1 base from V and 5 bases from J; junction bases left unmatched: 4. CDR3 length: 16 residues. The germline gives CDR1 SGHTA, CDR2 FQGNSA. The CDR3 nucleotides are TGTGCCAGCAGCTTAGGAACTAGCGGGGGGATAGATACGCAGTATTTT. Protein product: CASSLGTSGGIDTQYF.

J is TRBJ1-5 and V is TRBV19; D not certain. Per the germline V gene, CDR1 is LNHDA and CDR2 is SQIVND (reference sequence). V lost 1 base and J 7 bases, leaving 8 bases between the germline ends. This CDR3 contains 13 residues. CDR3 in amino acids: CASSIVAGQPQHF. The CDR3 DNA reads as TGTGCCAGTAGTATAGTGGCGGGCCAGCCCCAGCATTTT.

The chain joins TRBV11-2 to TRBJ1-4; a weak D match, TRBD1 (5 bases). V lost 1 base, J lost 5 bases, and 5 bases lay in between. CDR3 length: 13 amino acids. The germline gives CDR1 SGHAT, CDR2 FQNNGV. CDR3 nucleotides: TGTGCCAGCAGCTTAGCAGGGAATGAAAAACTGTTTTTT. Protein product: CASSLAGNEKLFF.